Below, 24 T cell receptor beta chains from the same sample are listed, as sequenced in a study of T-cell memory formation after mild COVID-19. One entry per CDR3 protein, called by TCRdb with MiXCR from the 5' RACE reads. This sample yields roughly 130,000 distinct CDR3 sequences, of which less than 6.5% are seen a single time; over 2% belongs to the top ten. Input material: PBMCs or a T cell subset sorted from them (not recorded which). Source of these receptors: an adult woman who had mild COVID-19 (a few samples of this study predate the infection). Cell type and time point are not known.

The rearrangement uses TRBV15 and TRBJ1-4; 9 positions match TRBD1. Germline-derived CDR1 and CDR2 are LNHNV and YYDKDF (reference sequence). The ends lost 3 bases at V and 7 bases at J; junction bases unmatched: 6. CDR3 length equals 15 residues. The CDR3 nucleotides read TGTGCCACCAGCAGGGGCGGGACAGGGCGTGAAAAACTGTTTTTT. It codes for CATSRGGTGREKLFF.

The chain has TRBV6-6 and TRBJ1-2, with a weak D call TRBD1 (5 bases). The CDR3 is 14 residues long. Germline values: CDR1 MNHNY, CDR2 SVGAGI (reference sequence). Trimming pared 3 bases from V and 4 bases from J, leaving 12 bases between. The CDR3 is CASSYEGVSYGYTF. CDR3 sequence (DNA): TGTGCCAGCAGTTATGAAGGGGTCTCCTATGGCTACACCTTC.

This clonotype has ten or more counts. This chain connects TRBV12-3 or TRBV12-4 to TRBJ1-1; D unclear. CDR3 length: 13 amino acids. Trimming removed 6 bases from V and 2 bases from J, with 10 bases in between. This chain's CDR3 is CASRRHLNTEAFF. CDR3 DNA: TGTGCCAGCAGACGACATCTAAACACTGAAGCTTTCTTT.

This clonotype was recorded a few times. The V gene is TRBV20-1, the J gene TRBJ1-4; D gene ambiguous. The CDR3 runs to 12 residues. The germline V gene has CDR1 DFQATT and CDR2 SNEGSKA (reference sequence). Trimming took 6 bases from V and 0 from J, leaving 5 bases between them. The DNA of the CDR3 is TGCAGTGCCGATACAACTAATGAAAAACTGTTTTTT. It codes for CSADTTNEKLFF.

The chain has TRBV24-1 and TRBJ2-1; perhaps TRBD1 as D (5 bases). CDR3 length equals 17 residues. V was pared by 3 bases and J by 5 bases, with 19 bases between. Germline V lookup: CDR1 KGHDR, CDR2 SFDVKD. As DNA, the CDR3 is TGTGCCACCAGTGATGGGGCAGGGTCACTCTCTCACAATGAGCAGTTCTTC. It translates to CATSDGAGSLSHNEQFF.

The chain has TRBV16 and TRBJ2-7; D is unclear. The germline V and J ends were trimmed by 1 base and 6 bases, with 7 bases remaining between them. CDR3 length equals 12 residues. Germline-derived CDR1 and CDR2 are KGHSY and FQNENV. The CDR3 protein is CASSQFGPEQYF. CDR3 DNA: TGTGCCAGCAGCCAATTTGGGCCCGAGCAGTACTTC.

This clonotype occurred many times. The chain is built from TRBV29-1 and TRBJ2-7; D not resolved. V dropped 2 bases and J dropped 4 bases, with 6 bases sitting between them. This CDR3 has 11 amino acids. The germline gives CDR1 SQVTM, CDR2 ANQGSEA. The CDR3 sequence is CSVETLYEQYF. CDR3 nucleotides: TGCAGCGTTGAAACCCTTTACGAGCAGTACTTC.

This clonotype was detected only a few times. The chain uses TRBV5-1 and TRBJ2-1; the D call may be TRBD1 or TRBD2 (6 bases each). V lost 4 bases to trimming and J lost 15 bases, with 20 bases between them. Germline CDR1 SGHRS, CDR2 YFSETQ. The CDR3 length is 13 residues. The DNA for the CDR3 is TGCGCCAGCAGCCCGGAGCGGGCAGACAGGCTGTTCTTC. Translation gives CASSPERADRLFF.

The chain carries TRBV12-3 or TRBV12-4 and TRBJ1-2; tentative D call: TRBD1 (5 bases). The CDR3 is made up of 14 amino acids. The V and J ends lost 10 bases and 14 bases respectively, with 29 bases between them. The CDR3 loop reads CATLTSGRVSSRTF. CDR3 in DNA: TGTGCCACCCTGACATCCGGCAGGGTATCGTCGAGGACCTTC.

V usage is TRBV4-3 and J usage is TRBJ2-7, with 7 bases lining up with TRBD1. This CDR3 region has 15 residues. CDR1 and CDR2 (germline): LGHNA, YSLEER. Trimming took 0 bases from V and 4 from J; bases not matched to a gene: 6. The CDR3 nucleotides are TGCGCCAGCAGCCAAGACGTGGGACAGTTTTACGAGCAGTACTTC. It is translated as CASSQDVGQFYEQYF.

This clonotype was recorded a few times. V is TRBV5-4 and J is TRBJ2-3, with TRBD2 identical over 9 bases. Per the germline V gene, CDR1 is SGHNT and CDR2 is YYREEE (reference sequence). This CDR3 comprises 15 residues. V was pared by 2 bases and J by 2 bases, with 3 bases of the junction left unmatched. In nucleotides, the CDR3 is TGTGCCAGCAGCTTACTAGCGGGCCCCACAGATACGCAGTATTTT. It encodes CASSLLAGPTDTQYF.

This chain uses TRBV11-3 with TRBJ2-1, with 9 bases that match TRBD2. The germline CDR1 and CDR2 sequences are SGHNT and YENEEA. This CDR3 spans 15 amino acids. Trimming at V came to 6 bases and at J to 8 bases, leaving 11 bases not matched to a gene. The CDR3 bases are TGTGCCAGCAGAAGCTGGACTAGCGACCACTATGAGCAGTTCTTC. It yields the protein CASRSWTSDHYEQFF.

This clonotype showed up many times. This chain uses TRBV29-1 with TRBJ2-3; D may correspond to TRBD1 or TRBD2 (5 bases each). The CDR3 extends over 14 amino acids. V lost 7 bases and J lost 0, with 14 bases in between. Germline V CDR1 and CDR2: SQVTM, ANQGSEA. This CDR3 reads CSARDGSSTDTQYF. The CDR3 DNA is TGCAGCGCCCGGGACGGATCTAGCACAGATACGCAGTATTTT.

The V and J genes are TRBV12-3 or TRBV12-4 and TRBJ1-1; TRBD1 might be the D (6 bases). The length of the CDR3 is 15 residues. V was clipped by 3 bases and J by 3 bases, with 14 bases between them. CDR3 coding DNA: TGTGCCAGCAGTTTTGGTCAGGGGCGGTACACTGAAGCTTTCTTT. Translated, it gives CASSFGQGRYTEAFF.

This chain links TRBV5-6 with TRBJ1-1; weak D call: TRBD1 (6 bases). The V gene's germline CDR1 is SGHDT and CDR2 YYEEEE. The length of the CDR3 is 16 residues. V gave up 2 bases and J gave up 1 base, with 15 bases separating them. The CDR3 DNA follows: TGTGCCAGCAGCTTCCAAACAGGGAGGGCGAACACTGAAGCTTTCTTT. It yields the protein CASSFQTGRANTEAFF.

This sequence joins TRBV4-3 and TRBJ2-1; unclear D gene. This CDR3 has 16 residues. Deletions cut 0 bases from V and 1 base from J, with 10 bases between. From germline, CDR1 is LGHNA and CDR2 YSLEER. The DNA of the CDR3 is TGCGCCAGCAGCCAAGATATCGGATTTTCCTACAATGAGCAGTTCTTC. It is translated as CASSQDIGFSYNEQFF.

In its sample, this clonotype was seen a few times. The chain has TRBV29-1 and TRBJ1-2, with D possibly being TRBD1 (5 bases). Trimming stripped 4 bases from V and 2 bases from J, with 8 bases between. CDR1 and CDR2 from the germline V gene are SQVTM and ANQGSEA. This CDR3 comprises 12 residues. CDR3 DNA sequence: TGCAGCGTTGCGGCAGGGAACTATGGCTACACCTTC. Translating gives CSVAAGNYGYTF.

This clonotype appeared many times. The rearrangement joins TRBV12-3 or TRBV12-4 to TRBJ1-5; no reliable D call. CDR3 length equals 12 residues. V was trimmed by 2 bases and J by 6 bases, leaving 5 bases between them. The CDR3 is CASSLSGQPQHF. In nucleotides, the CDR3 is TGTGCCAGCAGTTTATCAGGTCAGCCCCAGCATTTT.

The rearrangement joins TRBV6-2 or TRBV6-3 to TRBJ2-3, with 7 bases aligning to TRBD2. This CDR3 region has 17 residues. The V gene's germline CDR1 is MNHEY and CDR2 SVGEGT. The V gene end was trimmed by 2 bases and the J gene end by 3 bases; junction bases not matched to a gene: 11. Here the CDR3 DNA reads TGTGCCAGCAGTTACAGGCCGGGGCTGGGGGGGACAGATACGCAGTATTTT. It is translated as CASSYRPGLGGTDTQYF.

This clonotype was seen repeatedly, ten times or more. This sequence joins TRBV20-1 and TRBJ2-1, with a possible D match to TRBD2 (5 bases). Trimming cost V 0 bases and J 5 bases, with 14 bases left between them. The CDR3 spans 15 residues. CDR1 is DFQATT, CDR2 SNEGSKA, per germline (reference sequence). This CDR3 is CSARDPPRRDNEQFF. Written as DNA, the CDR3 is TGCAGTGCTAGAGATCCCCCGAGGCGGGACAATGAGCAGTTCTTC.

The chain has TRBV20-1 and TRBJ1-2, with 8 bases aligning to TRBD1. Germline V lookup: CDR1 DFQATT, CDR2 SNEGSKA (reference sequence). The V gene end was trimmed by 4 bases and the J gene end by 6 bases; junction bases not matched to a gene: 13. The CDR3 sequence is 15 residues long. CDR3 nucleotides: TGCAGTGCTATAGGACAGGGTTGGGTGTCCCATGGCTACACCTTC. Translation gives CSAIGQGWVSHGYTF.

The chain couples TRBV7-2 to TRBJ2-7, with TRBD1 matching over 8 bases. Germline-derived CDR1 and CDR2 are SGHTA and FQGNSA. V was clipped by 3 bases and J by 1 base; unmatched bases: 5. This CDR3 is built from 15 residues. The CDR3 coding sequence is TGTGCCAGCAGCTTGGGACAGGTGTTGTCCTACGAGCAGTACTTC. It encodes CASSLGQVLSYEQYF.

The sample holds many counts of this clonotype. The V gene is TRBV7-2, the J gene TRBJ2-3; 9 positions match TRBD1. Germline V CDR1 and CDR2: SGHTA, FQGNSA. V lost 5 bases and J lost 4; bases outside the gene matches: 10. The CDR3 totals 16 residues. The CDR3 region has the DNA TGTGCCAGCAGCCACCGTGGGGACAGGGTGGCAGATACGCAGTATTTT. It is translated as CASSHRGDRVADTQYF.

Worth noting for this clonotype: Mismatch with germline at one junction end may stem from a read error. CDR3 coding DNA: TGTGCCAGCAGCTTAGCGAAGGGAGGAGGTTTCATCACTGAAGCTTTCTTT. This sequence encodes CASSLAKGGGFITEAFF. This sequence joins TRBV12-3 or TRBV12-4 and TRBJ1-1; unclear D gene. The CDR3 is 17 amino acids.